A selection of T cell receptor beta chains follows, all from one sample in a study of cytomegalovirus exposure and HLA in healthy donors. The protocol was immunoSEQ multiplex PCR, while the TCRdb copy is restricted to in-frame clones and leaves out a portion. The sample includes roughly 110,000 clones, over 70% seen only once; the top ten take roughly 0.76%. The sample comprised PBMCs. These receptors came from a boy aged 5-17 years in good health and CMV-seronegative. CDR3s include the opening cysteine and the closing phenylalanine or tryptophan. The D gene is left open where the match is weak. Clone size appears in some rows only: once, few, many, or a class for an expanded clone.

D gene: TRBD2
V gene: TRBV30
J gene: TRBJ2-3
clone size: few
CDR3 DNA: TGTGCCTGGAGTGTACTAGGACTAGCGGGGGGGTGGGATACGCAGTATTTT
CDR3 protein: CAWSVLGLAGGWDTQYF

D gene: NA
V gene: TRBV2
J gene: TRBJ2-4
clone size: NA
CDR3 DNA: TGTGCCAGCCAGGGTACCAAAAACATTCAGTACTTC
CDR3 protein: CASQGTKNIQYF

D gene: NA
V gene: TRBV6-5
J gene: TRBJ1-1
clone size: NA
CDR3 DNA: TGTGCCAGCAGTTACTCGAGGTGGCTGAACACTGAAGCTTTCTTT
CDR3 protein: CASSYSRWLNTEAFF

D gene: NA
V gene: TRBV5-1
J gene: TRBJ2-7
clone size: NA
CDR3 DNA: TGCGCCAGCAGCTTGTTTGTCTCCCACGAGCAGTACTTC
CDR3 protein: CASSLFVSHEQYF

D gene: TRBD1
V gene: TRBV19
J gene: TRBJ1-2
clone size: NA
CDR3 DNA: TGTGCCAGCGAAGACAGGGCCCGGTGGTATGGCTACACCTTC
CDR3 protein: CASEDRARWYGYTF

D gene: NA
V gene: TRBV7-3
J gene: TRBJ2-6
clone size: few
CDR3 DNA: TGTGCCAGCAGCTTCCAGGGGTCTGGGGCCAACGTCCTGACTTTC
CDR3 protein: CASSFQGSGANVLTF

D gene: NA
V gene: TRBV30
J gene: TRBJ1-1
clone size: NA
CDR3 DNA: TGTGCCTGGAGTGTACAGCGGGGGCTTAACACTGAAGCTTTCTTT
CDR3 protein: CAWSVQRGLNTEAFF

D gene: TRBD1
V gene: TRBV2
J gene: TRBJ2-7
clone size: once
CDR3 DNA: TGTGCCAGCATTACAGGGGGACTCTACGAGCAGTACTTC
CDR3 protein: CASITGGLYEQYF

D gene: TRBD2
V gene: TRBV29-1
J gene: TRBJ2-5
clone size: NA
CDR3 DNA: TGCAGCGTTGTGGGCGGGGGAAGGGAGACCCAGTACTTC
CDR3 protein: CSVVGGGRETQYF

D gene: TRBD2
V gene: TRBV7-6
J gene: TRBJ2-7
clone size: NA
CDR3 DNA: TGTGCCAGCAGCTTAGAGGAGCGGGGGGCATCCTACGAGCAGTACTTC
CDR3 protein: CASSLEERGASYEQYF

D gene: TRBD2
V gene: TRBV9
J gene: TRBJ2-3
clone size: NA
CDR3 DNA: TGTGCCAGCAGCGTAGGAGCGGGGGCCACAGATACGCAGTATTTT
CDR3 protein: CASSVGAGATDTQYF

D gene: TRBD1
V gene: TRBV11-2
J gene: TRBJ2-2
clone size: NA
CDR3 DNA: TGTGCCAGCATATGGACAGGGAAGGCCGGGGAGCTGTTTTTT
CDR3 protein: CASIWTGKAGELFF

D gene: NA
V gene: TRBV30
J gene: TRBJ2-1
clone size: NA
CDR3 DNA: TGTGCCTGGAGTGTTATCAGCAATGAGCAGTTCTTC
CDR3 protein: CAWSVISNEQFF

D gene: TRBD1
V gene: TRBV10-3
J gene: TRBJ1-5
clone size: NA
CDR3 DNA: TGTGCCATCTCCGGCCCAGGGGGCGGCAATCAGCCCCAGCATTTT
CDR3 protein: CAISGPGGGNQPQHF

D gene: NA
V gene: TRBV5-1
J gene: TRBJ1-3
clone size: NA
CDR3 DNA: TGCGCCAGCAGCTTGGAAGCACCCCCTCCTGGAAACACCATATATTTT
CDR3 protein: CASSLEAPPPGNTIYF

D gene: NA
V gene: TRBV4-3
J gene: TRBJ2-1
clone size: NA
CDR3 DNA: TGCGCCAGCAGCCAAGATGGCAGGGTCTATGAGCAGTTCTTC
CDR3 protein: CASSQDGRVYEQFF

D gene: NA
V gene: TRBV30
J gene: TRBJ1-2
clone size: NA
CDR3 DNA: TGTGCCTGGGGAGGAGGGGTACACTATGGCTACACCTTC
CDR3 protein: CAWGGGVHYGYTF

D gene: NA
V gene: TRBV6-5
J gene: TRBJ2-5
clone size: NA
CDR3 DNA: TGTGCCAGCAGTTACTCGAGGAGCAGGGAAGAGACCCAGTACTTC
CDR3 protein: CASSYSRSREETQYF

D gene: TRBD1
V gene: TRBV9
J gene: TRBJ1-1
clone size: few
CDR3 DNA: TGTGCCAGCAGCGTAGACGGGACAGGGAGAACTGAAGCTTTCTTT
CDR3 protein: CASSVDGTGRTEAFF

D gene: NA
V gene: TRBV7-8
J gene: TRBJ1-3
clone size: few
CDR3 DNA: TGTGCCAGCAGTTTTACAGACAGCTCTGGAAACACCATATATTTT
CDR3 protein: CASSFTDSSGNTIYF

D gene: NA
V gene: TRBV19
J gene: TRBJ1-3
clone size: NA
CDR3 DNA: TGTGCCAGTAGCCTATCCCAGGGGCACTCTGGAAACACCATATATTTT
CDR3 protein: CASSLSQGHSGNTIYF

D gene: TRBD2
V gene: TRBV15
J gene: TRBJ2-3
clone size: NA
CDR3 DNA: TGTGCCACCAGCAGAGTAGCGGGAGTAGCAGATACGCAGTATTTT
CDR3 protein: CATSRVAGVADTQYF

D gene: NA
V gene: TRBV10-3
J gene: TRBJ2-7
clone size: few
CDR3 DNA: TGTGCCATCAGCGGGGGAGGCGAGCAGTACTTC
CDR3 protein: CAISGGGEQYF

D gene: NA
V gene: TRBV2
J gene: TRBJ2-2
clone size: once
CDR3 DNA: TGTGCCAGCAACCTACAAGGACTGGCCGGGGAGCTGTTTTTT
CDR3 protein: CASNLQGLAGELFF

D gene: TRBD1
V gene: TRBV9
J gene: TRBJ2-4
clone size: NA
CDR3 DNA: TGTGCCAGCAGCGTAGGTCCCCGACAGGGTATGGCCAAAAACATTCAGTACTTC
CDR3 protein: CASSVGPRQGMAKNIQYF

D gene: NA
V gene: TRBV9
J gene: TRBJ1-6
clone size: NA
CDR3 DNA: TGTGCCAGCAGCGGCCGGGAGGCGGGCTTCGTCACCCTCCACTTT
CDR3 protein: CASSGREAGFVTLHF

D gene: TRBD1
V gene: TRBV6-5
J gene: TRBJ1-1
clone size: few
CDR3 DNA: TGTGCCAGCAGTTACAGACCGGGGACAGCGAACACTGAAGCTTTCTTT
CDR3 protein: CASSYRPGTANTEAFF

D gene: TRBD1
V gene: TRBV5-1
J gene: TRBJ2-7
clone size: NA
CDR3 DNA: TGCGCCAGCCGCGGGACAGGGAGATACGAGCAGTACTTC
CDR3 protein: CASRGTGRYEQYF

D gene: NA
V gene: TRBV6-5
J gene: TRBJ2-6
clone size: few
CDR3 DNA: TGTGCCAGCATGTTGTTCGGTTCCGGGGCCAACGTCCTGACTTTC
CDR3 protein: CASMLFGSGANVLTF

D gene: NA
V gene: TRBV4-2
J gene: TRBJ2-2
clone size: NA
CDR3 DNA: TGTGCCAGCAGCCAGACCGAGCGAGATAGCTCCGGGGAGCTGTTTTTT
CDR3 protein: CASSQTERDSSGELFF

D gene: NA
V gene: TRBV27
J gene: TRBJ1-2
clone size: NA
CDR3 DNA: TGTGCCAGCAGTGTATCCAGGGGAAACTATGGCTACACCTTC
CDR3 protein: CASSVSRGNYGYTF

D gene: TRBD2
V gene: TRBV30
J gene: TRBJ2-7
clone size: NA
CDR3 DNA: TGTGCCTTGACTAGCGGCTCCTACGAGCAGTACTTC
CDR3 protein: CALTSGSYEQYF

D gene: NA
V gene: TRBV30
J gene: TRBJ1-5
clone size: NA
CDR3 DNA: TGTGCCTGGAGTGTTTTGGGACACAGCAATCAGCCCCAGCATTTT
CDR3 protein: CAWSVLGHSNQPQHF

D gene: NA
V gene: TRBV4-2
J gene: TRBJ1-5
clone size: once
CDR3 DNA: TGTGCCAGCAGCCAAGAAGCATATAGCAATCAGCCCCAGCATTTT
CDR3 protein: CASSQEAYSNQPQHF

D gene: NA
V gene: TRBV10-1
J gene: TRBJ2-1
clone size: NA
CDR3 DNA: TGCGCCAGCAGTGAGTACAGGTCCTACAATGAGCAGTTCTTC
CDR3 protein: CASSEYRSYNEQFF

D gene: NA
V gene: TRBV6-6
J gene: TRBJ1-2
clone size: NA
CDR3 DNA: TGTGCCAGCAGTTACCGGACAGTGACTTATGGCTACACCTTC
CDR3 protein: CASSYRTVTYGYTF

D gene: TRBD1
V gene: TRBV2
J gene: TRBJ1-3
clone size: NA
CDR3 DNA: TGTGCCAGCAGTGAAGATAGAACAGGGGCCTCTGGAAACACCATATATTTT
CDR3 protein: CASSEDRTGASGNTIYF

D gene: NA
V gene: TRBV18
J gene: TRBJ1-1
clone size: NA
CDR3 DNA: TGTGCCAGCTCACCCGGACAGATGAACACTGAAGCTTTCTTT
CDR3 protein: CASSPGQMNTEAFF

D gene: TRBD1
V gene: TRBV28
J gene: TRBJ1-4
clone size: NA
CDR3 DNA: TGTGCCAGCAGTTCCGGGACAGAAGAAAAACTGTTTTTT
CDR3 protein: CASSSGTEEKLFF

D gene: NA
V gene: TRBV4-1
J gene: TRBJ1-5
clone size: few
CDR3 DNA: TGCGCCGCAGGTCCCCGATACAATCAGCCCCAGCATTTT
CDR3 protein: CAAGPRYNQPQHF

D gene: NA
V gene: TRBV2
J gene: TRBJ2-6
clone size: few
CDR3 DNA: TGTGCCAGCGAGGATAACCGGTCTGGGGCCAACGTCCTGACTTTC
CDR3 protein: CASEDNRSGANVLTF

D gene: NA
V gene: TRBV2
J gene: TRBJ2-5
clone size: NA
CDR3 DNA: TGTGCCAGCAGCCAGGGACTCATCTTCCAAGAGACCCAGTACTTC
CDR3 protein: CASSQGLIFQETQYF

D gene: TRBD1
V gene: TRBV30
J gene: TRBJ1-1
clone size: NA
CDR3 DNA: TGTGCCTGGACAGGGGGCTTAAACACTGAAGCTTTCTTT
CDR3 protein: CAWTGGLNTEAFF

D gene: TRBD1
V gene: TRBV7-2
J gene: TRBJ1-6
clone size: few
CDR3 DNA: TGTGCCAGCAGCACCTCAAAGGGACAGGTATACTCACCCCTCCACTTT
CDR3 protein: CASSTSKGQVYSPLHF

D gene: NA
V gene: TRBV27
J gene: TRBJ2-7
clone size: NA
CDR3 DNA: TGTGCCAGCAGTTCTCGGTACGAGCAGTACTTC
CDR3 protein: CASSSRYEQYF